Following are 9 T cell receptor beta chains from one sample sequenced in a study of control samples from healthy donors and cancer patients (dated by TCRdb to 2018 to 2020). Libraries came from the immunoSEQ multiplex PCR assay. The table was pulled from immuneACCESS by TCRdb, which kept in-frame rearrangements only. Such tables lose some clones; where checked, under half of the loss comes from unresolved V genes, and the rest has no known cause. The sample table shows 170,000 or so clones, and 90% to 95% are seen once. Together, the top ten hold over 1.3% of the sample. What was sequenced was blood. These receptors all come from a man between 18 and 35 years old in good health.

The rearrangement links TRBV29-1 to TRBJ1-2, with D uncertain. Trimming stripped 7 bases from V and 3 bases from J, with 12 bases between. The CDR3 totals 12 residues. Germline assignment: CDR1 SQVTM and CDR2 ANQGSEA. Written as DNA, the CDR3 is TGCAGCGGCCGGACCGGGGACTATGGCTACACCTTC. Its protein product is CSGRTGDYGYTF.

This clone was seen once. CDR3: CASSGTSGPPDTQYF. The CDR3 DNA follows: TGTGCCAGCAGCGGGACTAGCGGGCCCCCAGATACGCAGTATTTT. V is TRBV28 and J is TRBJ2-3, with 12 positions matching TRBD2. V trimming: 6 bases; J trimming: 4 bases; junction bases outside the gene matches: 5. Germline V gene sequence: CDR1 MDHEN, CDR2 SYDVKM. The CDR3 loop spans 15 amino acids.

This sequence joins TRBV28 and TRBJ1-2; D is unresolved. Per germline, CDR1 MDHEN and CDR2 SYDVKM. Trimming pared 5 bases from V and 5 bases from J, leaving 9 bases between. The CDR3 covers 12 residues. CDR3 sequence (DNA): TGTGCCAGCAGTAGCGTAGGGTATGGCTACACCTTC. It yields the protein CASSSVGYGYTF.

This chain connects TRBV19 to TRBJ1-5, with 7 bases matching TRBD1. The CDR3 has 13 amino acids. CDR1 and CDR2 (germline): LNHDA, SQIVND (reference sequence). Losses at the gene ends were 10 bases for V and 2 bases for J; bases not matched to a gene: 5. This CDR3 reads CATGGTGNQPQHF. The CDR3, as DNA: TGTGCCACTGGAGGGACAGGCAATCAGCCCCAGCATTTT.

The count of this clone is one. The chain recombines TRBV9 with TRBJ2-3; the D gene is possibly TRBD1 (5 bases). The V and J ends lost 4 bases and 0 bases respectively, with 9 bases between them. The V gene's germline CDR1 is SGDLS and CDR2 YYNGEE. The CDR3 sequence is 14 residues long. The CDR3 region is CASSTGYSTDTQYF. For the CDR3, the DNA is TGTGCCAGCAGCACAGGTTATAGCACAGATACGCAGTATTTT.

The sample holds one count of this clone. The CDR3 is CASSKGELMKEGYTF. CDR3 coding DNA: TGTGCCAGCAGCAAGGGAGAACTGATGAAGGAGGGCTACACCTTC. The genes are TRBV21-1 and TRBJ1-2. TRBV21-1 is a pseudogene locus. The CDR3 has 15 amino acids.

CDR3 bases: TGTGCCAGCAGCCCGGACAGGGATTCCACTGAAGCTTTCTTT. It specifies CASSPDRDSTEAFF. The chain joins TRBV5-8 to TRBJ1-1; 8 bases fit TRBD1. Germline CDR1 reads SGHTS; CDR2 reads YDEGEE. J gave up 4 bases and V 4 bases, and 6 bases lay outside the gene matches. This CDR3 has 14 amino acids.

The gene calls are TRBV15 and TRBJ2-2; a possible D gene is TRBD1 (6 bases). The V end lost 5 bases, the J end lost 1 base, and 11 bases lay between the germline ends. Germline values: CDR1 LNHNV, CDR2 YYDKDF (reference sequence). This CDR3 has 15 amino acids. The CDR3 loop reads CATSHDRLNTGELFF. CDR3 in DNA: TGTGCCACCAGCCACGACAGGCTGAACACCGGGGAGCTGTTTTTT.

V usage is TRBV2 and J usage is TRBJ1-5; no reliable D call. V lost 7 bases and J 0 bases, leaving 10 bases between the germline ends. CDR3 length: 14 amino acids. Germline CDR1 and CDR2: SNHLY and FYNNEI. The CDR3 nucleotides are TGTGCCAGCAAGGTAGCCCATAGCAATCAGCCCCAGCATTTT. It specifies CASKVAHSNQPQHF.